The sample holds a few counts of the clone carrying this T cell receptor beta chain. Its antigen is undetermined. The ends lost 1 base at V and 6 bases at J; junction bases unmatched: 7. The CDR3 runs 14 residues. The germline V gene encodes CDR1 SGHRS and CDR2 YFSETQ. The sample is drawn from a study of cytomegalovirus exposure and HLA in healthy donors. Notes on the study in general: Reports state that TCR beta sequences accurately predicted most subjects' HLA-A and HLA-B alleles. Productive rates of about 90% or about 30% were seen for most TCR beta V segments in an earlier analysis. V segments that were indistinguishable, TRBV6-2 and TRBV6-3 among them, were omitted from analysis.

PCR used 60 Vbeta primers and 13 Jbeta primers. Libraries were prepared by immunoSEQ multiplex PCR; TCRdb keeps only in-frame clonotypes and omits some of them. Counted here are approximately 100,000 clones, approximately 68% occurring once; the ten biggest clones make up about 4.3%. The chain is built from TRBV5-1 and TRBJ2-7; 7 bases are a match to TRBD1. This sequence was found in a young woman in good health and CMV-seropositive. Sequencing was carried out using PBMCs. The DNA for the CDR3 is TGCGCCAGCAGCTTGAAGACAGGGCAACGCGAGCAGTACTTC. This gives the protein CASSLKTGQREQYF.